The 30 T cell receptor beta chains listed next were all sequenced from one sample in a study of T cell repertoires in ileal Crohn's disease. The assay was immunoSEQ multiplex PCR, and TCRdb's table has in-frame clones only and misses some. This table has around 4,400 clones, roughly 74% appearing once. The sample comprised ileal tissue. The origin of the receptors is an adult with Crohn's disease.

The chain recombines TRBV2 with TRBJ2-3; either TRBD1 or TRBD2 may fit D (5 bases each). V shed 11 bases and J shed 5 bases, with 17 bases lying between them. Germline V gives CDR1 SNHLY, CDR2 FYNNEI. This CDR3 comprises 13 residues. This chain's CDR3 is CAGSGGEGDTQYF. DNA for the CDR3: TGTGCCGGAAGTGGGGGAGAGGGAGATACGCAGTATTTT.

This clone was observed a few times. The V gene is TRBV13, the J gene TRBJ2-2; a weak D match, TRBD1 (5 bases). The CDR3 totals 17 residues. Germline-derived CDR1 and CDR2 are PRHDT and FYEKMQ (reference sequence). Trimming pared 4 bases from V and 4 bases from J, leaving 19 bases between. The CDR3 protein is CASSSTHGGARTGELFF. In nucleotides, the CDR3 is TGTGCCAGCAGCTCCACCCACGGTGGGGCGCGCACCGGGGAGCTGTTTTTT. Combining the CDR3 with reference TRBV13 and TRBJ2-2 gives the whole variable domain AAGVIQSPRHLIKEKRETATLKCYPIPRHDTVYWYQQGPGQDPQFLISFYEKMQSDKGSIPDRFSAQQFSDYHSELNMSSLELGDSALYFCASSSTHGGARTGELFFGEGSRLTVL.

The chain uses TRBV2 and TRBJ2-5, with 7 nucleotides matching TRBD2. Germline V gene data show CDR1 as SNHLY and CDR2 as FYNNEI. This CDR3 contains 14 residues. Trimming removed 6 bases from V and 5 bases from J; junction bases left unmatched: 9. The DNA of the CDR3 is TGTGCCAGCAGGCTCGCGGGAGCGGGTGAGACCCAGTACTTC. Translated: CASRLAGAGETQYF. The full variable domain, rest sourced from reference TRBV2 and TRBJ2-5, is EPEVTQTPSHQVTQMGQEVILRCVPISNHLYFYWYRQILGQKVEFLVSFYNNEISEKSEIFDDQFSVERPDGSNFTLKIRSTKLEDSAMYFCASRLAGAGETQYFGPGTRLLVL.

This clone came up once. This chain joins TRBV5-1 and TRBJ2-3; the match to TRBD1 covers 7 bases. The CDR3 runs to 16 residues. Germline values: CDR1 SGHRS, CDR2 YFSETQ. V dropped 2 bases and J dropped 0; count of bases not matched to a gene: 6. The CDR3 sequence is CASSFGQVDSTDTQYF. CDR3 bases: TGCGCCAGCAGCTTCGGACAGGTTGATAGCACAGATACGCAGTATTTT.

This clone was detected a few times. The V gene is TRBV10-1, the J gene TRBJ2-3; possible D gene TRBD1, 5 bases. The germline V gene encodes CDR1 WNHNN and CDR2 SYGVQD (reference sequence). V was clipped by 6 bases and J by 4 bases, with 14 bases between them. CDR3 length: 14 amino acids. This chain's CDR3 is CASSRDFSADTQYF. CDR3 nucleotides: TGCGCCAGCAGCAGGGATTTCAGCGCAGATACGCAGTATTTT.

The V and J genes are TRBV6-1 and TRBJ2-1; perhaps TRBD2 as D (6 bases). V dropped 8 bases and J dropped 5 bases, with 13 bases sitting between them. The CDR3 contains 13 residues. CDR1 is MNHNS, CDR2 SASEGT, per germline. Here the CDR3 DNA reads TGTGCCAGCCAGCGCTCGGGGGACAATGAGCAGTTCTTC. This gives the protein CASQRSGDNEQFF.

This CDR3 is CASSGQGGTYEQYF. CDR3 sequence (DNA): TGTGCCAGCAGTGGACAGGGTGGAACCTACGAGCAGTACTTC. J is TRBJ2-7 and V is TRBV6-5; 8 nucleotides agree with TRBD1. After removal of 5 bases from V and 2 bases from J, the junction contained 5 bases not matched to a gene. The CDR3 consists of 14 residues. Germline values: CDR1 MNHEY, CDR2 SVGAGI.

V is TRBV10-3 and J is TRBJ2-5, with 11 nucleotides matching TRBD2. The J segment lost 5 bases and the V segment lost 10 bases, leaving 12 bases of the junction unmatched. The CDR3 has 15 residues. Looked up from germline, CDR1 is ENHRY and CDR2 is SYGVKD. The CDR3: CASPSSGGWGETQYF. The CDR3 DNA sequence: TGTGCCAGCCCGTCTAGCGGGGGGTGGGGGGAGACCCAGTACTTC.

The rearrangement joins TRBV7-9 to TRBJ2-7; 8 bases are shared with TRBD2. There are 15 residues in the CDR3. CDR1 and CDR2 (germline): SEHNR, FQNEAQ (reference sequence). Losses at the gene ends were 1 base for V and 1 base for J; bases not matched to a gene: 3. The chain's CDR3 is CASSLGTSGSYEQYF. The CDR3 DNA sequence: TGTGCCAGCAGCTTAGGAACTAGCGGATCCTACGAGCAGTACTTC.

The V call is TRBV5-1, the J call TRBJ1-6; 7 nucleotides line up with TRBD1. Germline V gene lookup returns CDR1 SGHRS and CDR2 YFSETQ. CDR3 length equals 15 residues. Trimming at V came to 2 bases and at J to 11 bases, leaving 10 bases not matched to a gene. CDR3 sequence reads: CASSFGAGGGPPLHF. Written as DNA, the CDR3 is TGCGCCAGCAGCTTCGGTGCAGGGGGTGGGCCACCCCTCCACTTT.

This chain connects TRBV29-1 to TRBJ1-1; possible D gene TRBD1, 6 bases. The V end lost 1 base, the J end lost 2 bases, and 17 bases lay between the germline ends. The CDR3 is 16 amino acids. Per germline, CDR1 SQVTM and CDR2 ANQGSEA. This chain's CDR3 is CSVEGRGRTLNTEAFF. The CDR3 DNA sequence: TGCAGCGTTGAAGGCAGGGGCCGAACCCTAAACACTGAAGCTTTCTTT.

The chain joins TRBV7-8 to TRBJ2-7; D might be TRBD2 (7 bases). Germline CDR1 SGHVS, CDR2 FQNEAQ. The ends were cut back, 3 bases at V and 2 bases at J, with 17 bases in the middle. The CDR3 is 16 amino acids. The CDR3, as DNA: TGTGCCAGCAGCTTGGGGGCCCGGGGGGAACCCTACGAGCAGTACTTC. This translates into CASSLGARGEPYEQYF. Together with reference TRBV7-8 and TRBJ2-7, the CDR3 gives the full variable domain: GAGVSQSPRYKVAKRGQDVALRCDPISGHVSLFWYQQALGQGPEFLTYFQNEAQLDKSGLPSDRFFAERPEGSVSTLKIQRTQQEDSAVYLCASSLGARGEPYEQYFGPGTRLTVT.

This chain links TRBV6-1 with TRBJ2-7; 12 positions agree with TRBD2. This CDR3 is 18 amino acids long. Germline-derived CDR1 and CDR2 are MNHNS and SASEGT. V shed 3 bases, J shed 1 base, and the junction held 10 bases outside the gene matches. The CDR3 region has the DNA TGTGCCAGCAGTGACGGACTAGCGGGAATGAAAGTTTCCTACGAGCAGTACTTC. It translates to CASSDGLAGMKVSYEQYF.

The chain carries TRBV7-9 and TRBJ1-1; D is ambiguous. Germline V gene lookup returns CDR1 SEHNR and CDR2 FQNEAQ (reference sequence). This CDR3 has 16 residues. V shed 1 base and J shed 0 bases, with 12 bases lying between them. The CDR3, as DNA: TGTGCCAGCAGCTTAGGGGCAGGTCCCATGAACACTGAAGCTTTCTTT. As protein: CASSLGAGPMNTEAFF.

The chain carries TRBV23-1 and TRBJ2-7; TRBD1 matches at 10 bases. TRBV23-1 is designated an ORF whose function remains uncertain. Unmatched junction bases numbered 5, after V lost 8 bases and J lost 4 bases. There are 13 residues in the CDR3. The CDR3 here is CASARDRGYEQYF. CDR3 DNA sequence: TGCGCCAGCGCCCGGGACAGGGGTTACGAGCAGTACTTC.

Here the CDR3 DNA reads TGTGCCAGCAGTCGGGCAGGGAACTATGGCTACACCTTC. This codes for CASSRAGNYGYTF. The rearrangement uses TRBV11-3 and TRBJ1-2, with D maybe TRBD1 (5 bases). The V end lost 6 bases, the J end lost 2 bases, and 10 bases lay between the germline ends. Germline CDR1 is SGHNT and CDR2 is YENEEA. The CDR3 is made up of 13 amino acids.

This clone was counted between two and nine times. The V and J genes are TRBV6-1 and TRBJ1-5; 10 bases line up with TRBD1. Germline V CDR1 and CDR2: MNHNS, SASEGT. The V and J ends lost 4 bases and 7 bases, in that order; junction bases with no gene match: 4. This CDR3 is 14 amino acids long. The CDR3 protein is CASSGWTGGQPQHF. The CDR3 DNA reads TGTGCCAGCAGTGGGTGGACAGGGGGGCAGCCCCAGCATTTT.

J is TRBJ1-1 and V is TRBV5-4; 7 bases line up with TRBD1. V dropped 5 bases and J dropped 1; count of bases not matched to a gene: 5. The CDR3 length is 14 residues. In germline, CDR1 is SGHNT, CDR2 YYREEE (reference sequence). In nucleotides, the CDR3 is TGTGCCAGCAGGAGACAGGGAGGGAACACTGAAGCTTTCTTT. Its protein is CASRRQGGNTEAFF.

V usage is TRBV28 and J usage is TRBJ1-2, with TRBD1 matching 11 bases. The CDR3 loop spans 15 amino acids. The J segment lost 8 bases and the V segment lost 5 bases, leaving 10 bases of the junction unmatched. Germline V CDR1 and CDR2: MDHEN, SYDVKM. This CDR3 reads CASSIPGQGVGGYTF. The CDR3 DNA follows: TGTGCCAGCAGTATCCCGGGACAGGGGGTAGGGGGCTACACCTTC.

The V and J genes are TRBV27 and TRBJ2-7; TRBD2 matches at 9 bases. The CDR3 is made up of 15 amino acids. V shed 5 bases, J shed 4 bases, and the junction held 9 bases outside the gene matches. Germline V gives CDR1 MNHEY, CDR2 SMNVEV (reference sequence). CDR3 nucleotide sequence: TGTGCCAGCAGTGCCTTAATGGGACTAGCTTACGAGCAGTACTTC. Its translation: CASSALMGLAYEQYF.

This clone was seen a single time. This sequence joins TRBV7-9 and TRBJ2-7; 11 nucleotides line up with TRBD1. The germline gives CDR1 SEHNR, CDR2 FQNEAQ (reference sequence). J was trimmed by 4 bases and V by 5 bases; bases with no gene match: 7. The CDR3 spans 15 residues. The chain's CDR3 is CASSIGQGAEYEQYF. In DNA, the CDR3 is TGTGCCAGCAGCATCGGACAGGGGGCTGAATACGAGCAGTACTTC.

The V call is TRBV7-9, the J call TRBJ1-1, with D perhaps matching TRBD1 (5 bases). Per germline, CDR1 SEHNR and CDR2 FQNEAQ (reference sequence). The V and J ends lost 0 bases and 5 bases respectively, with 10 bases between them. This CDR3 is built from 14 residues. The CDR3 sequence: CASSLAGTSTEAFF. CDR3 DNA: TGTGCCAGCAGCTTAGCTGGGACTAGTACTGAAGCTTTCTTT.

V gene TRBV4-1 combines with J gene TRBJ1-1; no clear D. Trimming cost V 2 bases and J 3 bases, with 13 bases left between them. The CDR3 contains 15 residues. Germline V gives CDR1 MGHRA, CDR2 YSYEKL. The CDR3: CASSQPTPPYTEAFF. CDR3 sequence (DNA): TGCGCCAGCAGCCAACCAACTCCCCCCTACACTGAAGCTTTCTTT.

The chain couples TRBV7-2 to TRBJ1-5; TRBD1 is a possible D gene (5 bases). There are 17 residues in the CDR3. V was clipped by 5 bases and J by 2 bases, with 19 bases between them. Germline lookup yields CDR1 SGHTA and CDR2 FQGNSA. CDR3 protein: CASSLTPKSGGNQPQHF. The CDR3 DNA reads as TGTGCCAGCAGCCTCACCCCAAAATCGGGGGGCAATCAGCCCCAGCATTTT.

This clone is termed large (0.1 to 1%). The chain is built from TRBV10-3 and TRBJ1-1; D gene ambiguous. The CDR3 is 13 residues long. V was cut by 4 bases and J by 5 bases, with 11 bases left in between. Germline CDR1 and CDR2: ENHRY and SYGVKD. The CDR3 loop is CAISAGRNTEAFF. The CDR3 region has the DNA TGTGCCATCAGTGCGGGGAGGAATACTGAAGCTTTCTTT.

The V call is TRBV29-1, the J call TRBJ2-5; TRBD2 agrees at 11 bases. Germline CDR1 and CDR2: SQVTM and ANQGSEA. This CDR3 is 16 amino acids long. V shed 1 base, J shed 4 bases, and the junction held 8 bases outside the gene matches. The CDR3 reads CSVEAGLADARETQYF. The CDR3 coding sequence is TGCAGCGTTGAAGCGGGACTAGCGGACGCGCGAGAGACCCAGTACTTC.

This clone was detected only a few times. The chain joins TRBV7-6 to TRBJ2-3, with 9 bases fitting TRBD2. CDR1 is SGHVS and CDR2 is FNYEAQ in the germline V gene. CDR3 length: 16 residues. Losses at the gene ends were 1 base for V and 2 bases for J; bases not matched to a gene: 4. CDR3 coding DNA: TGTGCCAGCAGCTTAGAAGCGGGGGGATTCACAGATACGCAGTATTTT. Encoded protein: CASSLEAGGFTDTQYF.

The genes are TRBV7-6 and TRBJ1-2; 10 positions match TRBD1. CDR1 is SGHVS and CDR2 is FNYEAQ in the germline V gene. V was clipped by 4 bases and J by 9 bases; unmatched bases: 8. CDR3 length: 14 amino acids. CDR3: CASSSTGGQGSYTF. CDR3 sequence (DNA): TGTGCCAGCAGCTCGACGGGGGGACAGGGGAGCTACACCTTC.

The rearrangement joins TRBV29-1 to TRBJ2-4; D not certain. V was cut by 6 bases and J by 0 bases, with 15 bases left in between. Germline V lookup: CDR1 SQVTM, CDR2 ANQGSEA. The CDR3 totals 15 residues. CDR3 protein: CSVRTQTEAKNIQYF. CDR3 DNA: TGCAGCGTCCGCACCCAAACTGAAGCCAAAAACATTCAGTACTTC.

The chain combines TRBV5-1 with TRBJ1-1; 8 nucleotides line up with TRBD1. The CDR3 contains 14 residues. Germline CDR1 is SGHRS and CDR2 is YFSETQ. The V and J ends lost 2 bases and 4 bases, in that order; junction bases with no gene match: 4. DNA of the CDR3: TGCGCCAGCAGCTTAAAAACAGGGGGCACTGAAGCTTTCTTT. Translating it yields CASSLKTGGTEAFF.